The rows below give T cell receptor beta chains drawn from one sample of a study of human T cells and chemical hapten exposure. TCRdb itself ran the RACE reads through MiXCR, one entry per CDR3 protein. The sample lists some 340,000 distinct CDR3 sequences, around 7% occurring once. Sample: whole blood, taken in connection with sensitization to the hapten diphenylcyclopropenone (DPC). Source of these receptors: a woman between 18 and 29 years old with alopecia areata. Some clones in this sample may be carry-over from other donors' samples. CDR3s include the opening cysteine and the closing phenylalanine or tryptophan. Fields, in order: J gene, clone size, D gene, V gene, CDR3 protein, CDR3 DNA. The D gene is left open where the match is weak. The listing skips clone size in some rows; elsewhere it reads once, few, many or a size class.

>TRBJ2-3|NA|TRBD1|TRBV29-1
CSVEDTGTGYYPDTQYF
TGCAGCGTTGAAGACACCGGGACAGGGTATTATCCAGATACGCAGTATTTT
>TRBJ1-5|NA|NA|TRBV20-1
CSARDKRRAGPNNQPQHF
TGCAGTGCTAGAGATAAAAGGCGTGCGGGGCCGAATAATCAGCCCCAGCATTTT
>TRBJ1-3|few|TRBD1|TRBV20-1
CSARAGQVTSTIYF
TGCAGTGCTAGAGCCGGACAGGTGACCAGCACCATATATTTT
>TRBJ2-1|many|TRBD1|TRBV4-2
CASSLSGGQGLNEQFF
TGTGCCAGCAGCCTATCGGGGGGACAGGGATTAAATGAGCAGTTCTTC
>TRBJ2-2|few|NA|TRBV4-3
CASSQEGDSTTGELFF
TGCGCCAGCAGCCAAGAGGGGGATTCGACAACCGGGGAGCTGTTTTTT
>TRBJ2-1|few|NA|TRBV6-2/TRBV6-3
CASSRYGYNEQFF
TGTGCCAGCAGCCGATACGGGTACAATGAGCAGTTCTTC
>TRBJ1-3|few|NA|TRBV6-1
CASRGDLSSGNTIYF
TGTGCCAGCAGGGGGGACCTCAGCTCTGGAAACACCATATATTTT
>TRBJ1-1|many|NA|TRBV7-9
CASSSAAYEAFF
TGTGCCAGCAGCTCCGCCGCATATGAAGCTTTCTTT
>TRBJ1-1|NA|TRBD1|TRBV28
CASIFGTEVTEAFF
TGTGCCAGCATCTTTGGGACAGAGGTCACTGAAGCTTTCTTT
>TRBJ2-7|many|TRBD2|TRBV7-8
CASSSSGGAAYEQYF
TGTGCCAGCAGCTCTAGCGGGGGGGCCGCCTACGAGCAGTACTTC
>TRBJ2-7|NA|TRBD2|TRBV10-3
CASPGGAPYEQYF
TGTGCCTCCCCGGGGGGGGCTCCGTACGAGCAGTACTTC
>TRBJ2-7|many|NA|TRBV29-1
CSVEDPTSYEQYF
TGCAGCGTTGAAGATCCGACTTCCTACGAGCAGTACTTC
>TRBJ1-2|NA|NA|TRBV12-3/TRBV12-4
CASAPDDFSYTF
TGTGCCAGCGCCCCTGATGACTTTAGCTACACCTTC
>TRBJ1-1|few|TRBD1|TRBV6-5
CASSYSTGMNTEAFF
TGTGCCAGCAGTTACTCGACAGGGATGAACACTGAAGCTTTCTTT
>TRBJ1-2|few|NA|TRBV6-5
CASSYSILLTFNYGYTF
TGTGCCAGCAGTTACTCGATTCTGCTTACATTTAACTATGGCTACACCTTC
>TRBJ2-4|many|TRBD1|TRBV12-3/TRBV12-4
CASRTGQGAKNIQYF
TGTGCCAGCAGGACAGGACAGGGGGCCAAAAACATTCAGTACTTC
>TRBJ1-2|few|TRBD1|TRBV4-2
CASSQDVAGGDYGYTF
TGTGCCAGCAGCCAAGATGTAGCAGGGGGAGACTATGGCTACACCTTC
>TRBJ2-3|many|TRBD2|TRBV24-1
CATSDSSPGLATDTQYF
TGTGCCACCAGTGATTCTAGCCCGGGACTAGCAACAGATACGCAGTATTTT
>TRBJ2-5|NA|NA|TRBV7-8
CASSHPQETQYF
TGTGCCAGCAGCCATCCCCAAGAGACCCAGTACTTC
>TRBJ1-5|few|NA|TRBV27
CASRISGSQPQHF
TGTGCCAGCAGGATATCGGGCTCTCAGCCCCAGCATTTT
>TRBJ1-5|NA|TRBD1|TRBV28
CASRGLGQGVQPQHF
TGTGCCAGCAGGGGACTGGGACAGGGGGTTCAGCCCCAGCATTTT
>TRBJ2-4|many|TRBD1|TRBV12-3/TRBV12-4
CASTVNRDRNIQYF
TGTGCCAGCACCGTAAACCGGGACAGAAACATTCAGTACTTC
>TRBJ1-5|NA|NA|TRBV27
CASSLDPQGNQPQHF
TGTGCCAGCAGTTTGGACCCCCAAGGCAATCAGCCCCAGCATTTT
>TRBJ2-3|few|TRBD2|TRBV12-3/TRBV12-4
CASSPRSGGGDTQYF
TGTGCCAGCAGCCCCCGGAGCGGGGGAGGAGATACGCAGTATTTT
>TRBJ2-7|few|TRBD1|TRBV29-1
CSVETGGPYEQYF
TGCAGCGTTGAGACAGGGGGCCCGTACGAGCAGTACTTC
>TRBJ2-2|few|TRBD1|TRBV7-9
CASSPGQADGTGELFF
TGTGCCAGCAGTCCGGGACAGGCGGACGGCACCGGGGAGCTGTTTTTT
>TRBJ2-7|many|NA|TRBV28
CASSWGLHNEQYF
TGTGCCAGCAGTTGGGGTCTCCACAACGAGCAGTACTTC
>TRBJ2-2|many|NA|TRBV2
CASSEELNTGELFF
TGTGCCAGCAGTGAAGAGCTAAACACCGGGGAGCTGTTTTTT